This TCR beta chain was recorded in a study of T-cell memory formation after mild COVID-19. Study at large: For the most part, TCR clusters were specific to one donor.

Regarding this clonotype: Its specificity is unknown.

TCRalpha and TCRbeta libraries used 5'RACE with constant-segment primers and UMIs. Each CDR3 protein gets one entry after TCRdb re-called the 5' RACE reads with MiXCR. This sample has around 450,000 distinct CDR3 sequences; roughly 24% occur once, and the top ten carry 7.5% to 10%. Study-wide results and limits: Memory cells collected pre-infection included some clones that later responded, suggesting cross-reactive memory joined.

The CDR3 is 12 residues long. CDR1 SGHTA and CDR2 FQGTGA come from the germline V gene. The germline V and J ends were trimmed by 1 base and 8 bases, with 6 bases remaining between them. Source material: PBMCs or a T cell subset sorted from them (not recorded which). This sequence was found in an adult woman who had mild COVID-19 (a few samples of this study predate the infection). Cell type and time point are not known. The rearrangement links TRBV7-3 to TRBJ2-1; D gene ambiguous. The DNA of the CDR3 is TGTGCCAGCAGCTTAAAGGGTTATGAGCAGTTCTTC. Residues: CASSLKGYEQFF. Supplemented by reference TRBV7-3 and TRBJ2-1, the full variable domain reads GAGVSQTPSNKVTEKGKYVELRCDPISGHTALYWYRQSLGQGPEFLIYFQGTGAADDSGLPNDRFFAVRPEGSVSTLKIQRTERGDSAVYLCASSLKGYEQFFGPGTRLTVL.